Listed below are T cell receptor beta chains from one sample, sequenced in a study of cytomegalovirus exposure and HLA in healthy donors. Profiling relied on immunoSEQ multiplex PCR, and the TCRdb table lists in-frame clones only, not all of them. Of tens of thousands of clones listed, approximately 81% are singletons. The specimen was PBMCs. All receptors derive from a young woman in good health and CMV-seropositive. The CDR3 runs from the conserved cysteine through the conserved F or W. The order of the fields is D gene, V gene, clone size, J gene, CDR3 DNA, CDR3 protein. D genes are given only for firm matches. The size entry is marked missing in some rows and otherwise reads once, few, many or a size class.

TRBD1	TRBV9	.	TRBJ2-6	TGTGCCAGCAGCACGGGACAGGGGGAACCTGGGGCCAACGTCCTGACTTTC	CASSTGQGEPGANVLTF
.	TRBV27	.	TRBJ2-1	TGTGCCAGCAGTTTGTTCGGACAATCCTACAATGAGCAGTTCTTC	CASSLFGQSYNEQFF
TRBD2	TRBV7-8	.	TRBJ2-2	TGTGCCAGCAGCTTCCTAGCGGGGGCCTCGTTCGCGAACACCGGGGAGCTGTTTTTT	CASSFLAGASFANTGELFF
.	TRBV6-4	.	TRBJ1-1	TGTGCCAGCAGCTCGACAGCGAACACTGAAGCTTTCTTT	CASSSTANTEAFF
TRBD2	TRBV5-1	.	TRBJ2-1	TGCGCCAGCAGCCCCGGGACTAGCACGGGTGAGCAGTTCTTC	CASSPGTSTGEQFF
.	TRBV5-1	.	TRBJ1-2	TGCGCCAGCAGCTTGGCCGGGGGAACGCCTACTAACTATGGCTACACCTTC	CASSLAGGTPTNYGYTF
TRBD1	TRBV14	.	TRBJ2-7	TGTGCCAGCAGCCCCCGGACAGGGCCCGAGCAGTACTTC	CASSPRTGPEQYF
.	TRBV28	.	TRBJ2-3	TGTGCCAGCAGTCCTTTAGCGCATACGCAGTATTTT	CASSPLAHTQYF
.	TRBV28	.	TRBJ1-3	TGTGCCAGCATGCTCACGGACATCAGCGGAAACACCATATATTTT	CASMLTDISGNTIYF
.	TRBV7-9	.	TRBJ2-7	TGTGCCAGCAGCTTCTACAGGTCCTACGAGCAGTACTTC	CASSFYRSYEQYF
.	TRBV19	.	TRBJ2-7	TGTGCGAGTCGGGGAGTCAACGGCTACGAGCAGTACTTC	CASRGVNGYEQYF
.	TRBV28	.	TRBJ2-2	TGTGCCAGCAGTTTATCTAGACAGTACACCGGGGAGCTGTTTTTT	CASSLSRQYTGELFF
.	TRBV7-3	.	TRBJ2-3	TGTGCCAGCAGCTTACGGACAGATACGCAGTATTTT	CASSLRTDTQYF
TRBD2	TRBV4-2	.	TRBJ2-3	TGTGCCAGCAGCCAAGGTAGTACTAGCGGGGGGGGGCCCACAGATACGCAGTATTTT	CASSQGSTSGGGPTDTQYF
TRBD1	TRBV9	.	TRBJ2-3	TGTGCCAGCACCCAGCACCCACAGGGGGATACGCAGTATTTT	CASTQHPQGDTQYF
.	TRBV28	.	TRBJ1-2	TGTGCCAGCAGTTTATTAGGGCCAGGGGATGACTATGGCTACACCTTC	CASSLLGPGDDYGYTF
.	TRBV5-1	.	TRBJ2-5	TGCGCCAGCAGCTTGGCCCCCGGGCAAGAGACCCAGTACTTC	CASSLAPGQETQYF
.	TRBV6-4	.	TRBJ1-1	TGTGCCAGCAGTGACAGTCACCGGGACACTTTCTTT	CASSDSHRDTFF
.	TRBV19	.	TRBJ1-2	TGTGCCAGTAGTAAGTTGGAGAACTATGGCTACACCTTC	CASSKLENYGYTF
TRBD1	TRBV27	few	TRBJ2-7	TGTGCCAGCAGTTCACGGGACAGGGGATCGGGGGAGCAGTACTTC	CASSSRDRGSGEQYF
TRBD2	TRBV5-1	.	TRBJ2-5	TGCGCCAGCAGCCCCGTTAGCGGGGGTAACACTCCAGAGACCCAGTACTTC	CASSPVSGGNTPETQYF
.	TRBV7-9	.	TRBJ1-5	TGTGCCAGCAGCTTCGGGGGAGAGCAGCCCCAGCATTTT	CASSFGGEQPQHF
TRBD1	TRBV7-8	.	TRBJ1-6	TGTGCCAGCAGCCCCACAGGGGTGCATAATTCACCCCTCCACTTT	CASSPTGVHNSPLHF
.	TRBV6-1	.	TRBJ1-2	TGTGCCAGCAGTGATGGCGGGACGGGTAACTATGGCTACACCTTC	CASSDGGTGNYGYTF
TRBD2	TRBV28	.	TRBJ2-7	TGTGCCAGCAGCTCACCCGGGACTAGGGGTGCCTACGAGCAGTACTTC	CASSSPGTRGAYEQYF
.	TRBV20-1	.	TRBJ1-5	TGCAGTGTTCCGGGTGTTCAGCCCCAGCATTTT	CSVPGVQPQHF
TRBD1	TRBV5-6	.	TRBJ2-1	TGTGCCAGCAGTTTGCAGGGACAGGGTTTCAATGAGCAGTTCTTC	CASSLQGQGFNEQFF
TRBD2	TRBV13	.	TRBJ2-5	TGTGCCAGCAGCTTGGCGGGGGGGCTAGAGACCCAGTACTTC	CASSLAGGLETQYF